This entry features one T cell receptor beta chain sequence. As yet, its antigen is unknown. V was cut by 0 bases and J by 12 bases, with 12 bases left in between. Looked up from germline, CDR1 is SGHKS and CDR2 is YYEKEE (reference sequence). The CDR3 runs to 12 residues. Each CDR3 protein is one row after TCRdb ran MiXCR on the reads. The sample includes about 110,000 distinct CDR3 sequences, over 40% of them seen just once. This sample is drawn from a study of T cell repertoires in cytomegalovirus infection. Study information: CMV epitopes in the study were HLA-C-restricted (recently identified) and HLA-B-restricted (well studied).

The input for sequencing was CD8+ T cells from cultured PBMCs, taken from culture after CMV antigen stimulation. The V gene is TRBV5-5, the J gene TRBJ1-1; D gene unclear. The source is a human donor in good health (CMV status not recorded). Some clones in this sample may be carry-over from other donors' samples. The CDR3 protein is CASSLGQFGTFF. The CDR3 region has the DNA TGTGCCAGCAGCTTGGGGCAGTTTGGGACTTTCTTT.